This T cell receptor (beta chain) is drawn from a study of blood T cell repertoires in COVID-19. CDR1 and CDR2 (germline): SGHVS, FQNEAQ. The CDR3 has 20 residues. With 0 bases removed from V and 4 bases from J, the gap between germline ends came to 25 bases. Repertoires were generated with immunoSEQ multiplex PCR, while TCRdb's copy carries only in-frame clones and drops some. The table has around 390,000 clones, approximately 90% seen once. Cohort assignment relied on participant-reported clinical history. Donors in Cohort 3 who had recovered were those with two negative PCRs, healthcare professional clearance, or resolution of their symptoms.

The chain has TRBV7-8 and TRBJ2-1, with D perhaps matching TRBD1 (6 bases). The clonotype was recovered from a woman aged 50 to 60 who had recovered from COVID-19. Sequences were obtained from PBMCs or T cells enriched from blood (not recorded which). CDR3 sequence (DNA): TGTGCCAGCAGCTTAGCCCCCAGGGGAGCCCAACCGACCGTGTACAATGAGCAGTTCTTC. Translated, it gives CASSLAPRGAQPTVYNEQFF. Full variable domain (rest looked up from reference TRBV7-8 and TRBJ2-1): GAGVSQSPRYKVAKRGQDVALRCDPISGHVSLFWYQQALGQGPEFLTYFQNEAQLDKSGLPSDRFFAERPEGSVSTLKIQRTQQEDSAVYLCASSLAPRGAQPTVYNEQFFGPGTRLTVL.